The T cell receptor beta chain under discussion was sequenced for a study of T cells in Graves' hyperthyroidism and ophthalmopathy. V lost 4 bases and J lost 7; bases outside the gene matches: 5. The V gene's germline CDR1 is SGDLS and CDR2 YYNGEE. This CDR3 comprises 13 residues. Overall study findings and caveats: Ophthalmopathy was identified by the model a median 6.5 months ahead of onset.

The patients, who ranged from 18 to 65 in age, presented with newly diagnosed hyperthyroidism lasting under 2 months. Exclusion followed for patients with uncontrolled infection, other autoimmune disease, pregnancy or lactation. What was amplified from RNA transcripts were TCR beta CDR3 regions. The study used the HTBI primer set for a first-round RT-PCR of the TCR CDR3. TCRdb analysed the multiplex PCR reads with MiXCR anew, one entry per CDR3 protein. Found here are about 420,000 distinct CDR3 sequences, approximately 15% of them singletons; the top ten hold 4% to 6.5%. In its sample, this clonotype was seen a few times. The target antigen is unknown.

The sequencing sample was made of blood. The sequence derives from a young woman with Graves' hyperthyroidism. The V call is TRBV9, the J call TRBJ1-2; 9 bases line up with TRBD1. The CDR3 is CASSTRQGGGYTF. In DNA, the CDR3 is TGTGCCAGCAGCACTCGACAGGGGGGTGGCTACACCTTC.